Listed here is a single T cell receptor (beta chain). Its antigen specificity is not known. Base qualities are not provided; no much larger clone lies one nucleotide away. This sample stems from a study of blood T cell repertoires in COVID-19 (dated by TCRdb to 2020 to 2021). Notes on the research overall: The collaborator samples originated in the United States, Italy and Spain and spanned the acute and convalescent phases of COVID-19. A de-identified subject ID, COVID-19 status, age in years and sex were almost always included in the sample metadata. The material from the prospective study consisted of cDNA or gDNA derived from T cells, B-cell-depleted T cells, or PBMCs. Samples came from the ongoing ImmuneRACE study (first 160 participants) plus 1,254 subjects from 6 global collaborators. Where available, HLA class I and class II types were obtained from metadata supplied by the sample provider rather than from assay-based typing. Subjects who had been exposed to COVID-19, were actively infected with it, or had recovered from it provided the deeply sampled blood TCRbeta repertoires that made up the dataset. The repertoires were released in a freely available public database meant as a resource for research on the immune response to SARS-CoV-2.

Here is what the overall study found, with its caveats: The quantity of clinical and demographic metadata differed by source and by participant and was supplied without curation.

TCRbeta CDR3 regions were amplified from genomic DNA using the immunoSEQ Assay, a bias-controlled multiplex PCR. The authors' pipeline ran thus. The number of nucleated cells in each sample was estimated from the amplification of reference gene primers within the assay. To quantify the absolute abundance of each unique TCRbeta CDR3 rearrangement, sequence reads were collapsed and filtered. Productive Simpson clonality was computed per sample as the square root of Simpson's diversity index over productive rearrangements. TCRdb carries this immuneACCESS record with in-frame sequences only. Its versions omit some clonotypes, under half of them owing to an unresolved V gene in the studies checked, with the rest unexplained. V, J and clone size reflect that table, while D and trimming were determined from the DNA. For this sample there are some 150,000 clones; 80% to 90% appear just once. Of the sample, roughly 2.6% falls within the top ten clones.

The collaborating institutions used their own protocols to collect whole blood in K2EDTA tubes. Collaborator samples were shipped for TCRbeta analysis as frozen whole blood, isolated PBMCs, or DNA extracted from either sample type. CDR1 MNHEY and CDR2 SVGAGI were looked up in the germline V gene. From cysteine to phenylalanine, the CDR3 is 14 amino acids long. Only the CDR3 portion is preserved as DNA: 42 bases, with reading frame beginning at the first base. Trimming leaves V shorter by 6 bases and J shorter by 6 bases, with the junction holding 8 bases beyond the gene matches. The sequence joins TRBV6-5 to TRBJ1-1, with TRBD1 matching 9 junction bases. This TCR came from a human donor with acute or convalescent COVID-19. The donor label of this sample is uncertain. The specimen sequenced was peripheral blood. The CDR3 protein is CASSYDRGTAEAFF. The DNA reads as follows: TGTGCCAGCAGCTACGACAGGGGGACCGCTGAAGCTTTCTTT.